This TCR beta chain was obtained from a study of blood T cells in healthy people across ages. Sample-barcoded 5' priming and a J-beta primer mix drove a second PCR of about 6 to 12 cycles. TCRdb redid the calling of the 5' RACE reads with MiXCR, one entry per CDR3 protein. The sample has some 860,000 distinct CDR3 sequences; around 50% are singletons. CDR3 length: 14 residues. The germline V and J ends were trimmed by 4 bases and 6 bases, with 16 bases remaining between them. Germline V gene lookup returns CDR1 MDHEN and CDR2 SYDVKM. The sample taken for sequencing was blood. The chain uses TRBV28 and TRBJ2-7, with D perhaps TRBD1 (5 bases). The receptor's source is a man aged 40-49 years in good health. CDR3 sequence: CASSSLTQVTEQYF. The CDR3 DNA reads TGTGCCAGCAGTTCCCTCACACAGGTAACCGAGCAGTACTTC.